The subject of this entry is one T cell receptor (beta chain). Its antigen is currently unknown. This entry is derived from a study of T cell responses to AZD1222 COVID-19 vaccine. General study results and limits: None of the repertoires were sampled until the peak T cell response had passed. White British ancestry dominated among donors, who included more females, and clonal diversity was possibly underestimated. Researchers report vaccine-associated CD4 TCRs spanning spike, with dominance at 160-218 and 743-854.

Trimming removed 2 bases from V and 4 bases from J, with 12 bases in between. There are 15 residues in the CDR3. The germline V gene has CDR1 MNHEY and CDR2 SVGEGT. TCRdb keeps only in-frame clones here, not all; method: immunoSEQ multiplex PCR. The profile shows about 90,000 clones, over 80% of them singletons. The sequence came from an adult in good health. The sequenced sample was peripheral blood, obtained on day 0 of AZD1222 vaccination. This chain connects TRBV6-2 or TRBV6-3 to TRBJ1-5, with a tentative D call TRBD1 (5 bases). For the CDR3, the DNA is TGTGCCAGCAGTTACGGGGGACTTCTTAATCAGCCCCAGCATTTT. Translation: CASSYGGLLNQPQHF.